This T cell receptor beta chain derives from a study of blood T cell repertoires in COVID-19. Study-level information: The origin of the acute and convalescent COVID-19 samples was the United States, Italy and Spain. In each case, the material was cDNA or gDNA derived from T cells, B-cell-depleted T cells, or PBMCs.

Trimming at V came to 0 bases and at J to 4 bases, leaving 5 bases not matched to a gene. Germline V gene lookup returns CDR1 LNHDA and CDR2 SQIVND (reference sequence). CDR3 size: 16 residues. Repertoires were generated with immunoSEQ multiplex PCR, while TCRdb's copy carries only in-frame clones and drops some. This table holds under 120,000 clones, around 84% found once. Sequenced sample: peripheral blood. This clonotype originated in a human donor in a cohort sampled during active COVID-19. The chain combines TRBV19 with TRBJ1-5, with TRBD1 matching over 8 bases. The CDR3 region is CASSIDRRTGNQPQHF. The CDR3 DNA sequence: TGTGCCAGTAGTATAGATCGGAGGACAGGGAATCAGCCCCAGCATTTT.